These 5 T cell receptor beta chains share one sample of origin, sequenced in a study of blood T cells in healthy people across ages (dated by TCRdb to the mid-2010s). Receptor libraries were prepared by 5' RACE. The run used an Illumina HiSeq 2500. The second PCR ran for roughly 7 to 12 cycles and used a J-beta primer mix along with a sample-barcoded 5' primer. TCRdb reanalyzed the raw reads on its own, using fastp at Q25 for trimming and MiXCR for clone calling, and kept in-frame beta chains. Rows are unified per CDR3 protein, each entry keeping the most common DNA and genes. The sample has approximately 800,000 distinct CDR3 sequences on record, approximately 25% of them singletons. Of the sample, approximately 3.7% is held by the ten largest clones. This same sample was also part of a study on T cells of mothers and their children.

What was sequenced was blood. These receptors came from a boy aged 5 to 17 in good health.

This clonotype was observed a handful of times. The CDR3 here is CASSQARSYYTEAFF. In DNA, the CDR3 is TGCGCCAGCAGCCAAGCCAGATCCTACTACACTGAAGCTTTCTTT. The V call is TRBV4-1, the J call TRBJ1-1; no reliable D call. The V end lost 1 base, the J end lost 3 bases, and 12 bases lay between the germline ends. CDR3 length equals 15 residues. The germline V gene has CDR1 MGHRA and CDR2 YSYEKL.

This clonotype has ten or more counts. The rearrangement uses TRBV12-3 or TRBV12-4 and TRBJ1-4; D remains ambiguous. The CDR3 extends over 13 amino acids. The V end lost 6 bases, the J end lost 8 bases, and 13 bases lay between the germline ends. The CDR3 coding sequence is TGTGCCAGCAGCCCCGGGGTTGGAGAAAAACTGTTTTTT. Its translation: CASSPGVGEKLFF.

The table lists this clonotype with a few counts. This chain uses TRBV7-2 with TRBJ2-7; TRBD1 is a possible D gene (5 bases). This CDR3 comprises 15 residues. V was pared by 5 bases and J by 0 bases, with 14 bases between. Germline CDR1 is SGHTA and CDR2 is FQGNSA. In nucleotides, the CDR3 is TGTGCCAGCAGCCCCAGGGTCGCAGACTCCTACGAGCAGTACTTC. Translated, it gives CASSPRVADSYEQYF.

The chain has TRBV11-2 and TRBJ2-4; 13 nucleotides align to TRBD2. The V segment lost 4 bases and the J segment 1 base; nucleotides outside the gene matches: 4. Germline V gene lookup returns CDR1 SGHAT and CDR2 FQNNGV. This CDR3 is built from 17 residues. CDR3 nucleotides: TGTGCCAGCAGCTCCCAGACTAGCGGGAGGGCCAAAAACATTCAGTACTTC. Translation gives CASSSQTSGRAKNIQYF.

V gene TRBV3-1 combines with J gene TRBJ2-5, with 10 bases fitting TRBD2. This CDR3 has 17 residues. The junction had 8 bases not matched to a gene; V was cut back by 0 bases and J by 4 bases. Germline CDR1 and CDR2: LGHDT and YNNKEL (reference sequence). The CDR3 DNA reads as TGTGCCAGCAGCCAAGATCGGCTAGCGGGAGCGGGAGAGACCCAGTACTTC. Amino acids: CASSQDRLAGAGETQYF.